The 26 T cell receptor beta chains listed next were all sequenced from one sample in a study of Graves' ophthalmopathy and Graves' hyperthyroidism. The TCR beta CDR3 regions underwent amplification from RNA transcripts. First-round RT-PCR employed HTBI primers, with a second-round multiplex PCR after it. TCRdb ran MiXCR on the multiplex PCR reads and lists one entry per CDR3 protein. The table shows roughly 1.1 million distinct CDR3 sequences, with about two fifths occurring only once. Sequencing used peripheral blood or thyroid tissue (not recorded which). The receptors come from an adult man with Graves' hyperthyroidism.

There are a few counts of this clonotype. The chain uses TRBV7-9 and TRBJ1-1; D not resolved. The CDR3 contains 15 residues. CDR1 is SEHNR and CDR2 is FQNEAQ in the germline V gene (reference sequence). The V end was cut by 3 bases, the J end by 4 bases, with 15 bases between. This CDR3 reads CASSFGGYMGTEAFF. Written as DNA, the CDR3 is TGTGCCAGCAGCTTCGGTGGGTATATGGGCACTGAAGCTTTCTTT. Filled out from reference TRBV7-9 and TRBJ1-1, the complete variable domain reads DTGVSQNPRHKITKRGQNVTFRCDPISEHNRLYWYRQTLGQGPEFLTYFQNEAQLEKSRLLSDRFSAERPKGSFSTLEIQRTEQGDSAMYLCASSFGGYMGTEAFFGQGTRLTVV.

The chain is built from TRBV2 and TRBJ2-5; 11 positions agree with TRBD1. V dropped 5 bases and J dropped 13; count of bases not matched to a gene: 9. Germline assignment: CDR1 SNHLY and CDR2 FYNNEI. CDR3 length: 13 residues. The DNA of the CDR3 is TGTGCCAGCAGTAGGACAGGGGGCGAAAAACTGTACTTC. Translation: CASSRTGGEKLYF.

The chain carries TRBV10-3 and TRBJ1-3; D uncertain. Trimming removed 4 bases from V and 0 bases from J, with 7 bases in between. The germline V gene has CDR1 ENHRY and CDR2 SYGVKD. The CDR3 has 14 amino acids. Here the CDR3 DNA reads TGTGCCATCAGTGGTGATGTCTCTGGAAACACCATATATTTT. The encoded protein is CAISGDVSGNTIYF.

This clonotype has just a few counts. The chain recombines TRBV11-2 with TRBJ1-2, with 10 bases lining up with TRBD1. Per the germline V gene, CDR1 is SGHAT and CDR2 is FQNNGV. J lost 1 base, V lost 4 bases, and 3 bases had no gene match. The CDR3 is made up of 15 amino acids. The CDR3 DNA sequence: TGTGCCAGCAGCTCGGGACAGGGGCGTAACTATGGCTACACCTTC. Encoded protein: CASSSGQGRNYGYTF.

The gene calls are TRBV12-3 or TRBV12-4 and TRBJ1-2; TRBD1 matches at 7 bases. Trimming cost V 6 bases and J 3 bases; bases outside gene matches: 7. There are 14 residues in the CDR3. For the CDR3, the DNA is TGTGCCAGCAGACCGGGACAGTGGGACTATGGCTACACCTTC. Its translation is CASRPGQWDYGYTF.

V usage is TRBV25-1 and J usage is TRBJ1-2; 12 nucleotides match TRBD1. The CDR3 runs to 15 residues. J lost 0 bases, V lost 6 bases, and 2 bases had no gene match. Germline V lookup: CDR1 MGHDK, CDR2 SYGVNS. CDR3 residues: CASRGQGASNYGYTF. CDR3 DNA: TGTGCCAGCAGGGGACAGGGGGCCTCTAACTATGGCTACACCTTC.

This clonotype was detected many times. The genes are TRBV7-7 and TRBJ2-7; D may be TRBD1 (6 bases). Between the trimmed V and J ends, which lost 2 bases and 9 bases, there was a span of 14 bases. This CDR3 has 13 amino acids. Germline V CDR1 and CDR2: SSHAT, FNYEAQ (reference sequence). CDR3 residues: CASSLSLEGVQYF. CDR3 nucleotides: TGTGCCAGCAGCTTATCACTCGAGGGGGTGCAGTACTTC.

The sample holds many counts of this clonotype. The DNA for the CDR3 is TGTGCCAGCAGCTTGGACAGCCAATCCCAGTACTTC. As protein: CASSLDSQSQYF. This chain links TRBV5-5 with TRBJ2-5, with D unclear. The CDR3 spans 12 residues. Per the germline V gene, CDR1 is SGHKS and CDR2 is YYEKEE (reference sequence). V lost 0 bases, J lost 9 bases, and 9 bases lay in between.

The DNA for the CDR3 is TGTGCCAGCAGGTTACAGGGGGATCAGCCCCAGCATTTT. Its translation is CASRLQGDQPQHF. The J gene is TRBJ1-5, the V gene TRBV7-9; 8 bases agree with TRBD1. Losses at the gene ends were 6 bases for V and 5 bases for J; bases not matched to a gene: 3. The V gene's germline CDR1 is SEHNR and CDR2 FQNEAQ (reference sequence). This CDR3 is 13 amino acids long.

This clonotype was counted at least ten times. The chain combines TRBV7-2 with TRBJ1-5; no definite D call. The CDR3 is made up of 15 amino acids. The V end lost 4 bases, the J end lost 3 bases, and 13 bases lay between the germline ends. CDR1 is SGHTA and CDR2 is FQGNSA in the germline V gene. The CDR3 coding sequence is TGTGCCAGCAGCTCGCCCCGAGCGTTCAATCAGCCCCAGCATTTT. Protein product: CASSSPRAFNQPQHF.

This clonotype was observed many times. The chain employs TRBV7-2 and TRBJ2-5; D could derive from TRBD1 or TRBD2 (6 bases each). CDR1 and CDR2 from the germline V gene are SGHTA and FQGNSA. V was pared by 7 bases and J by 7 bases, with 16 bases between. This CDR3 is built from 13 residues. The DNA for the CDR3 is TGTGCCAGCACCGACACGGGGGCCGGGACCCAGTACTTC. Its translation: CASTDTGAGTQYF.

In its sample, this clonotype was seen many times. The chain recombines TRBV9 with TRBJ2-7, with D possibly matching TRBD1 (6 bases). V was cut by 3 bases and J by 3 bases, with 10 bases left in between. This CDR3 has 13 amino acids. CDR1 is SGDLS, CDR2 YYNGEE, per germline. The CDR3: CASSAGTNYEQYF. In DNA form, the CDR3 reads TGTGCCAGCAGCGCCGGGACAAACTACGAGCAGTACTTC.

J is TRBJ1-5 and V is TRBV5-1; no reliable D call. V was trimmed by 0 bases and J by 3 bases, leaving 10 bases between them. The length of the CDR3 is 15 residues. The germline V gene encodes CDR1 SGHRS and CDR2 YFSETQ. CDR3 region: CASSLAGNVNQPQHF. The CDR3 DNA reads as TGCGCCAGCAGCTTGGCGGGTAACGTCAATCAGCCCCAGCATTTT.

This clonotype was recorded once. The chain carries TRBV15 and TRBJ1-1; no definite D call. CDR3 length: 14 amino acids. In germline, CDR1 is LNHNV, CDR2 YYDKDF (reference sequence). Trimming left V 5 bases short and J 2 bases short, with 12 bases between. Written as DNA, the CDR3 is TGTGCCACCAGCGACGGTGTTCTAAACACTGAAGCTTTCTTT. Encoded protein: CATSDGVLNTEAFF.

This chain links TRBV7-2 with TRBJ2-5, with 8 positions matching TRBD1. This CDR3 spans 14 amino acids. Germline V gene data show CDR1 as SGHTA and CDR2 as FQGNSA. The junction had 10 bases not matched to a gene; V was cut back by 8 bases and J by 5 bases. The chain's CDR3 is CASDPGQGWETQYF. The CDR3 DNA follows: TGTGCCAGCGACCCAGGACAGGGTTGGGAGACCCAGTACTTC.

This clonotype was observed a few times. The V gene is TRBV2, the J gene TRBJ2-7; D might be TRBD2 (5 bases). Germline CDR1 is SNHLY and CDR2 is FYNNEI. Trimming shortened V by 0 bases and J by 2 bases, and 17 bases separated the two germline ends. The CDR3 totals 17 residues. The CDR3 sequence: CASSEAPPEVITYEQYF. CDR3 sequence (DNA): TGTGCCAGCAGTGAAGCCCCCCCGGAGGTGATAACCTACGAGCAGTACTTC.

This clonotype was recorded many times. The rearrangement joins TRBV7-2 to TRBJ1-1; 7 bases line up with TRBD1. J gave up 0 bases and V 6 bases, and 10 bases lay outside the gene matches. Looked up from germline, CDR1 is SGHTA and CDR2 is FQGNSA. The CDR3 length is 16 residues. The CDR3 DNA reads TGTGCCAGCAGTAGGACAGGCCGAACCTTGAACACTGAAGCTTTCTTT. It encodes CASSRTGRTLNTEAFF.

CDR3 sequence: CSSSDQGYTYEQYF. The CDR3 nucleotides read TGCAGCAGTTCCGACCAGGGGTATACCTACGAGCAGTACTTC. V gene TRBV29-1 combines with J gene TRBJ2-7, with D perhaps matching TRBD1 (6 bases). CDR3 length: 14 amino acids. Trimming took off 8 bases at V and 2 bases at J, with 19 bases between the two ends. Germline V gene sequence: CDR1 SQVTM, CDR2 ANQGSEA.

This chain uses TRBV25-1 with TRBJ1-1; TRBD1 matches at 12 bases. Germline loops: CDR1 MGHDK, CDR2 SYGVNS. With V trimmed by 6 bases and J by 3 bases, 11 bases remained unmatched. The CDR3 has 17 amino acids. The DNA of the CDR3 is TGTGCCAGCAGCGTTGACGGAAGGGACAGGGGGCACACTGAAGCTTTCTTT. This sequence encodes CASSVDGRDRGHTEAFF.

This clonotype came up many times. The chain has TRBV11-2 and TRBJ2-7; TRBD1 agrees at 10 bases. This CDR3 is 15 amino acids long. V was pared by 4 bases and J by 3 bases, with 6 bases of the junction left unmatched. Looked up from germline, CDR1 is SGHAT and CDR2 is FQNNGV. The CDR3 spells CASSYGTGVGYEQYF. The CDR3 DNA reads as TGTGCCAGCAGCTACGGGACAGGGGTCGGCTACGAGCAGTACTTC.

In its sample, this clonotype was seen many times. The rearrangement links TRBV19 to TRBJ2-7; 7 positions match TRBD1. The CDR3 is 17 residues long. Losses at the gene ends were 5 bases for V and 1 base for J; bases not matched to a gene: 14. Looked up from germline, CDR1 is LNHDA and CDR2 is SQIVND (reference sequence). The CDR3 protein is CASSPGTDLLGSYEQYF. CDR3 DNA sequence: TGTGCCAGTAGTCCCGGGACAGACCTCTTAGGTTCCTACGAGCAGTACTTC.

CDR3: CASSPRSGQTQRTYGYTF. CDR3 nucleotide sequence: TGTGCCAGCAGCCCCCGATCGGGACAGACCCAACGAACGTATGGCTACACCTTC. The genes are TRBV9 and TRBJ1-2; 7 bases align to TRBD1. CDR3 size: 18 residues. Trimming removed 4 bases from V and 5 bases from J; junction bases left unmatched: 20. Germline values: CDR1 SGDLS, CDR2 YYNGEE.

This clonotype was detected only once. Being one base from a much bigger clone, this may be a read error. CDR3 DNA: TGTGCCACCAGTTACCTTACAGTGGAGGGGCATGGCTACACCTTC. It encodes CATSYLTVEGHGYTF. The V gene is TRBV10-3, the J gene TRBJ1-2, with D possibly being TRBD1 (5 bases). Per germline, CDR1 ENHRY and CDR2 SYGVKD. The CDR3 spans 15 residues.

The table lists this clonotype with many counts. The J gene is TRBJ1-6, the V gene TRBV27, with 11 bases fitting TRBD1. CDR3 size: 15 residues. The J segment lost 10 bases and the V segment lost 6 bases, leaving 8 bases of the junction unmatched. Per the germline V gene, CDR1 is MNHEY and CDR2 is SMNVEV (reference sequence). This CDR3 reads CASSPRGTGGSPLHF. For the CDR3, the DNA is TGTGCCAGCAGCCCCAGGGGGACAGGGGGATCACCCCTCCACTTT.

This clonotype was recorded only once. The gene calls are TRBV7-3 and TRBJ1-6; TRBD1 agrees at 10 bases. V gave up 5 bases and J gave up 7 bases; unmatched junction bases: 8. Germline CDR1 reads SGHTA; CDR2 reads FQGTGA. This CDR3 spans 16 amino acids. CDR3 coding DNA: TGTGCCAGCAGCCCCAGGACAGGGGGGATAAATTCACCCCTCCACTTT. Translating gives CASSPRTGGINSPLHF.

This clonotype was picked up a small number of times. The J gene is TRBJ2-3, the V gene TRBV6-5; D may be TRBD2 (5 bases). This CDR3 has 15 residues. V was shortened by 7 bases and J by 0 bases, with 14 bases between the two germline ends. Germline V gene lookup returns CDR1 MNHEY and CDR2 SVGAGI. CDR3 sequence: CASIRAETSTDTQYF. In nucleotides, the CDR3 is TGTGCCAGCATCCGAGCGGAAACAAGCACAGATACGCAGTATTTT.